Listed here are 16 T cell receptor beta chains from one sample, sequenced in a study of cytomegalovirus exposure and HLA in healthy donors. Use of 60 Vbeta and 13 Jbeta primers characterized the PCR. Data came from immunoSEQ multiplex PCR; TCRdb stores just in-frame clones and leaves some out. The table shows around 140,000 clones, with roughly 82% occurring only once. Sequences were obtained from PBMCs. These receptors were obtained from a man aged 18 to 29 in good health and CMV-seropositive.

This clone was detected only once. J is TRBJ2-3 and V is TRBV6-1, with 7 bases matching TRBD2. Germline V gives CDR1 MNHNS, CDR2 SASEGT. The V gene end was trimmed by 9 bases and the J gene end by 5 bases; junction bases not matched to a gene: 8. CDR3 length: 13 residues. The CDR3 sequence: CASCWEGGDTQYF. In DNA form, the CDR3 reads TGTGCCAGTTGCTGGGAGGGTGGAGATACGCAGTATTTT.

The chain combines TRBV11-2 with TRBJ1-5; D unresolved. From germline, CDR1 is SGHAT and CDR2 FQNNGV. Trimming left V 0 bases short and J 0 bases short, with 6 bases between. CDR3 length equals 15 residues. CDR3 amino acids: CASSLERGSNQPQHF. CDR3 coding DNA: TGTGCCAGCAGCTTAGAGCGGGGTAGCAATCAGCCCCAGCATTTT.

This clone occurred once. The V gene is TRBV5-1, the J gene TRBJ2-7; 11 nucleotides agree with TRBD2. The CDR3 is 15 amino acids. The V and J ends lost 5 bases and 0 bases, in that order; junction bases with no gene match: 4. The germline CDR1 and CDR2 sequences are SGHRS and YFSETQ. CDR3 residues: CASRPTSGVSYEQYF. As DNA, the CDR3 is TGCGCCAGCAGACCGACTAGCGGGGTCTCCTACGAGCAGTACTTC.

The chain is built from TRBV9 and TRBJ2-1, with 10 bases identical to TRBD2. With V trimmed by 3 bases and J by 5 bases, 8 bases remained unmatched. From germline, CDR1 is SGDLS and CDR2 YYNGEE. CDR3 length: 16 amino acids. The CDR3 DNA reads as TGTGCCAGCAGCGCCCGTTCTAGCGGGAGTAACAATGAGCAGTTCTTC. Translating it yields CASSARSSGSNNEQFF.

This clone was detected once. This sequence joins TRBV28 and TRBJ1-4, with D perhaps TRBD1 (6 bases). This CDR3 is built from 13 residues. Germline V gene lookup returns CDR1 MDHEN and CDR2 SYDVKM. V was cut by 6 bases and J by 13 bases, with 18 bases left in between. This CDR3 reads CASSGGAGRLLFF. CDR3 nucleotide sequence: TGTGCCAGCAGCGGGGGGGCAGGGCGGTTACTGTTTTTT.

The rearrangement uses TRBV9 and TRBJ2-5, with 7 positions matching TRBD2. Unmatched junction bases numbered 19, after V lost 3 bases and J lost 11 bases. Germline CDR1 and CDR2: SGDLS and YYNGEE. The CDR3 consists of 16 residues. The CDR3 region has the DNA TGTGCCAGCAGCGGTTCCATCTTGAGTGGGGGGGAGGAGCAGTACTTC. It specifies CASSGSILSGGEEQYF.

The chain combines TRBV7-9 with TRBJ1-4; a weak D match, TRBD1 (5 bases). V was cut by 3 bases and J by 0 bases, with 11 bases left in between. The length of the CDR3 is 16 residues. The germline V gene has CDR1 SEHNR and CDR2 FQNEAQ (reference sequence). The CDR3 protein is CASSFQGGSTNEKLFF. In DNA, the CDR3 is TGTGCCAGCAGCTTCCAGGGAGGTTCAACTAATGAAAAACTGTTTTTT.

The chain joins TRBV7-8 to TRBJ1-3; 10 bases map to TRBD1. Looked up from germline, CDR1 is SGHVS and CDR2 is FQNEAQ. The junction had 5 bases not matched to a gene; V was cut back by 6 bases and J by 0 bases. This CDR3 contains 16 residues. The CDR3 nucleotides read TGTGCCAGCAGACAGACAGGGGGCGCCTCTGGAAACACCATATATTTT. Translated, it gives CASRQTGGASGNTIYF. The whole variable domain, remainder taken from reference TRBV7-8 and TRBJ1-3, is GAGVSQSPRYKVAKRGQDVALRCDPISGHVSLFWYQQALGQGPEFLTYFQNEAQLDKSGLPSDRFFAERPEGSVSTLKIQRTQQEDSAVYLCASRQTGGASGNTIYFGEGSWLTVV.

The rearrangement links TRBV5-6 to TRBJ1-2; D not certain. The germline V gene encodes CDR1 SGHDT and CDR2 YYEEEE. V lost 4 bases and J 0 bases, leaving 4 bases between the germline ends. The CDR3 consists of 12 residues. The CDR3, as DNA: TGTGCCAGCAGCCTACCTAACTATGGCTACACCTTC. It yields the protein CASSLPNYGYTF.

The chain has TRBV28 and TRBJ2-3; TRBD2 might be the D (5 bases). V lost 5 bases and J lost 1, with 10 bases in between. This CDR3 region has 14 residues. Looked up from germline, CDR1 is MDHEN and CDR2 is SYDVKM. In DNA, the CDR3 is TGTGCCAGCAGTGGAGACTATCGCACAGATACGCAGTATTTT. Residues: CASSGDYRTDTQYF.

The chain recombines TRBV29-1 with TRBJ1-1; 8 nucleotides agree with TRBD1. Per germline, CDR1 SQVTM and CDR2 ANQGSEA. Germline trimming cut 7 bases from V and 5 bases from J; bases unmatched to any gene: 3. The CDR3 contains 11 residues. This CDR3 reads CSAQGGTEAFF. The CDR3 coding sequence is TGCAGCGCACAGGGGGGTACTGAAGCTTTCTTT.

The chain carries TRBV6-1 and TRBJ2-1; 7 bases are shared with TRBD1. V lost 4 bases, J lost 6 bases, and 9 bases stayed unmatched. This CDR3 has 15 amino acids. Germline values: CDR1 MNHNS, CDR2 SASEGT. DNA of the CDR3: TGTGCCAGCAGTGTTTGGACAGGTGAGGTCAATGAGCAGTTCTTC. Amino acids: CASSVWTGEVNEQFF.

The chain combines TRBV28 with TRBJ1-1, with D hard to call. V dropped 7 bases and J dropped 1 base, with 16 bases sitting between them. The CDR3 is 15 amino acids. Germline values: CDR1 MDHEN, CDR2 SYDVKM. CDR3 loop: CASTSDPGRNTEAFF. The CDR3 region has the DNA TGTGCCAGCACCTCGGATCCGGGGAGGAACACTGAAGCTTTCTTT.

The count of this clone is one. The V gene is TRBV7-9, the J gene TRBJ2-1; 14 bases agree with TRBD2. Germline loops: CDR1 SEHNR, CDR2 FQNEAQ (reference sequence). V shed 4 bases and J 6 bases; nucleotides not matched to a gene: 5. CDR3 length equals 16 residues. Written as DNA, the CDR3 is TGTGCCAGCAGCTCCCGACTAGCGGGAGGGTTCAATGAGCAGTTCTTC. Translation: CASSSRLAGGFNEQFF.

The V call is TRBV6-5, the J call TRBJ2-4; TRBD1 agrees at 8 bases. Trimming removed 6 bases from V and 7 bases from J; junction bases left unmatched: 11. This CDR3 has 15 amino acids. Germline V CDR1 and CDR2: MNHEY, SVGAGI. CDR3 coding DNA: TGTGCCAGCAGCCCGGACAGGGCGTTGGAGAACATTCAGTACTTC. This codes for CASSPDRALENIQYF.

This clone was seen just once. DNA for the CDR3: TGTGCCACCGCAGAGGACGGGACAGATTATTCGGGGCAGTTCTTC. Translation: CATAEDGTDYSGQFF. This chain links TRBV15 with TRBJ2-1; 7 bases align to TRBD1. From germline, CDR1 is LNHNV and CDR2 YYDKDF (reference sequence). CDR3 length: 15 amino acids. The ends lost 8 bases at V and 12 bases at J; junction bases unmatched: 19.